The 30 T cell receptor beta chains below all came from one sample that was sequenced in a study of OX40 agonist ivuxolimab in advanced cancers. Produced via immunoSEQ multiplex PCR; TCRdb's table is partial and in-frame only. The table shows 60,000 to 75,000 clones, with about 90% occurring only once. Material: CD4+ or CD8+ T cells sorted from blood, obtained in a trial of the OX40 agonist ivuxolimab. These receptors all stem from an adult with an advanced solid tumor such as melanoma, head and neck, liver or kidney cancer.

This clone was observed once. The chain couples TRBV5-6 to TRBJ2-6; D is possibly TRBD1 (5 bases). The V gene's germline CDR1 is SGHDT and CDR2 YYEEEE. Trimming shortened V by 5 bases and J by 4 bases, and 7 bases separated the two germline ends. This CDR3 is 13 amino acids long. CDR3 bases: TGTGCCAGCAGTTCAGGGGGGGCCAACGTCCTGACTTTC. Translation gives CASSSGGANVLTF.

Regarding this clone: Distinct nucleotide sequences in the sample also encode this CDR3. The chain's CDR3 is CASSFRDSTNEKLFF. DNA for the CDR3: TGTGCCAGCAGTTTCAGGGATAGTACTAATGAAAAACTGTTTTTT. V gene TRBV28 combines with J gene TRBJ1-4; D may be TRBD1 (5 bases). V dropped 3 bases and J dropped 2 bases, with 10 bases sitting between them. The CDR3 runs 15 residues. The germline V gene encodes CDR1 MDHEN and CDR2 SYDVKM.

The rearrangement joins TRBV15 to TRBJ2-5, with unresolved D. CDR3 length: 12 residues. The ends were cut back, 2 bases at V and 5 bases at J, with 6 bases in the middle. Germline assignment: CDR1 LNHNV and CDR2 YYDKDF (reference sequence). In nucleotides, the CDR3 is TGTGCCACCAGCAGACATAAGGAGACCCAGTACTTC. Protein product: CATSRHKETQYF.

As DNA, the CDR3 is TGTGCCACCAGCAGAGATCTAACCAATGGGGCCAACGTCCTGACTTTC. It is translated as CATSRDLTNGANVLTF. The chain employs TRBV15 and TRBJ2-6; D is ambiguous. CDR1 LNHNV and CDR2 YYDKDF come from the germline V gene (reference sequence). Trimming stripped 0 bases from V and 3 bases from J, with 9 bases between. This CDR3 has 16 residues.

J is TRBJ2-2 and V is TRBV6-4; tentatively, D is TRBD1 (6 bases). The CDR3 has 17 amino acids. The ends were cut back, 2 bases at V and 0 bases at J, with 13 bases in the middle. Germline CDR1 MRHNA, CDR2 SNTAGT. In nucleotides, the CDR3 is TGTGCCAGCAGTGACCCGGGACACCGTACGAACACCGGGGAGCTGTTTTTT. Amino acids: CASSDPGHRTNTGELFF.

The rearrangement links TRBV28 to TRBJ1-2; 10 nucleotides line up with TRBD1. V trimming: 6 bases; J trimming: 0 bases; junction bases outside the gene matches: 7. This CDR3 is built from 16 residues. Looked up from germline, CDR1 is MDHEN and CDR2 is SYDVKM. CDR3 DNA sequence: TGTGCCAGCAGGTTGGCGGGACAGGGGACTAACTATGGCTACACCTTC. It yields the protein CASRLAGQGTNYGYTF.

The chain employs TRBV10-2 and TRBJ2-5, with D perhaps given as TRBD1 or TRBD2 (6 bases each). The CDR3 is 13 amino acids. Between the trimmed V and J ends, which lost 2 bases and 5 bases, there was a span of 9 bases. Germline assignment: CDR1 WSHSY and CDR2 SAAADI. Here the CDR3 reads CASSETGRETQYF. CDR3 nucleotides: TGCGCCAGCAGTGAGACAGGGAGGGAGACCCAGTACTTC.

The chain joins TRBV19 to TRBJ2-5, with D perhaps matching TRBD1 (6 bases). Germline-derived CDR1 and CDR2 are LNHDA and SQIVND (reference sequence). Trimming took 7 bases from V and 1 from J, leaving 16 bases between them. CDR3 size: 15 residues. As DNA, the CDR3 is TGTGCCAGTAAATCAGGGGCGGCAGTCCAAGAGACCCAGTACTTC. Translation gives CASKSGAAVQETQYF.

This sequence joins TRBV11-1 and TRBJ2-3, with 10 bases lining up with TRBD2. V dropped 5 bases and J dropped 2; count of bases not matched to a gene: 7. Looked up from germline, CDR1 is SGHAT and CDR2 is FQDESV (reference sequence). This CDR3 comprises 16 residues. The CDR3, as DNA: TGTGCCAGCAGCGTTGGGACTAGCGCGAACACAGATACGCAGTATTTT. This sequence encodes CASSVGTSANTDTQYF.

V and J are TRBV19 and TRBJ2-2; TRBD2 is a possible D gene (7 bases). The ends were cut back, 7 bases at V and 1 base at J, with 19 bases in the middle. The CDR3 covers 17 residues. CDR1 and CDR2 from the germline V gene are LNHDA and SQIVND (reference sequence). The CDR3 region has the DNA TGTGCCAGTAAAGGGGGGCTAGCGGAGGGGAACACCGGGGAGCTGTTTTTT. This encodes CASKGGLAEGNTGELFF.

This chain joins TRBV7-9 and TRBJ2-7; TRBD1 might be the D (5 bases). The V gene lost 2 bases and the J gene lost 1 base, with 9 bases spanning the gap. The CDR3 is made up of 14 amino acids. CDR1 and CDR2 (germline): SEHNR, FQNEAQ (reference sequence). This CDR3 reads CASSLSQGSYEQYF. CDR3 DNA: TGTGCCAGCAGCTTATCGCAGGGTTCCTACGAGCAGTACTTC. The complete variable domain, with remaining parts taken from reference TRBV7-9 and TRBJ2-7, reads DTGVSQNPRHKITKRGQNVTFRCDPISEHNRLYWYRQTLGQGPEFLTYFQNEAQLEKSRLLSDRFSAERPKGSFSTLEIQRTEQGDSAMYLCASSLSQGSYEQYFGPGTRLTVT.

This sequence joins TRBV28 and TRBJ1-2; D gene unclear. Trimming left V 1 base short and J 2 bases short, with 11 bases between. In germline, CDR1 is MDHEN, CDR2 SYDVKM. The CDR3 extends over 15 amino acids. The CDR3 DNA follows: TGTGCCAGCAGTTTATACCCGACATGGAACTATGGCTACACCTTC. This translates into CASSLYPTWNYGYTF.

V is TRBV10-1 and J is TRBJ1-1; D not certain. Deletions cut 6 bases from V and 6 bases from J, with 8 bases between. Germline V lookup: CDR1 WNHNN, CDR2 SYGVQD (reference sequence). The length of the CDR3 is 11 residues. CDR3 sequence (DNA): TGCGCCAGCAGGCCGACATCTGAAGCTTTCTTT. As protein: CASRPTSEAFF.

The V call is TRBV5-1, the J call TRBJ1-4; D call uncertain. Deletions cut 0 bases from V and 4 bases from J, with 10 bases between. Germline V lookup: CDR1 SGHRS, CDR2 YFSETQ. This CDR3 has 15 residues. As DNA, the CDR3 is TGCGCCAGCAGCTTGGGGAACGGACTTAATGAAAAACTGTTTTTT. It is translated as CASSLGNGLNEKLFF.

The chain is built from TRBV6-5 and TRBJ2-1; perhaps TRBD1 as D (6 bases). Trimming left V 6 bases short and J 6 bases short, with 18 bases between. CDR3 length equals 15 residues. Per germline, CDR1 MNHEY and CDR2 SVGAGI. CDR3 protein: CASRPQSGRGNEQFF. The CDR3 DNA reads as TGTGCCAGCAGACCCCAGAGCGGCAGGGGCAATGAGCAGTTCTTC.

Here the CDR3 DNA reads TGTGCCAGCAGCTTGGAGGGTGGTAGCGGGATAATCTACGAGCAGTACTTC. Protein: CASSLEGGSGIIYEQYF. J is TRBJ2-7 and V is TRBV11-2, with TRBD2 matching over 8 bases. CDR1 SGHAT and CDR2 FQNNGV come from the germline V gene. After removal of 3 bases from V and 3 bases from J, the junction contained 13 bases not matched to a gene. The CDR3 contains 17 residues.

The chain has TRBV5-1 and TRBJ2-1; the match to TRBD2 covers 7 bases. Trimming at V came to 2 bases and at J to 10 bases, leaving 9 bases not matched to a gene. Germline V gives CDR1 SGHRS, CDR2 YFSETQ. The CDR3 totals 14 residues. CDR3 protein: CASSLLSSGLEQFF. The CDR3 nucleotides are TGCGCCAGCAGCTTATTATCTAGCGGCCTAGAGCAGTTCTTC.

This chain connects TRBV7-9 to TRBJ2-7; TRBD1 is a possible D gene (6 bases). In germline, CDR1 is SEHNR, CDR2 FQNEAQ (reference sequence). Trimming pared 7 bases from V and 5 bases from J, leaving 15 bases between. The CDR3 is 13 amino acids. The CDR3 region has the DNA TGTGCCAGCACCAGGGGTTTAGGCAACGAGCAGTACTTC. It yields the protein CASTRGLGNEQYF.

This chain connects TRBV18 to TRBJ2-7; TRBD1 aligns across 9 bases. The germline V gene has CDR1 KGHSH and CDR2 LQKENI. The CDR3 consists of 13 residues. Unmatched junction bases numbered 6, after V lost 6 bases and J lost 6 bases. The chain's CDR3 is CASSLQGAVEQYF. In nucleotides, the CDR3 is TGTGCCAGCTCGCTACAGGGGGCGGTCGAGCAGTACTTC.

The V call is TRBV9, the J call TRBJ2-7; D may be TRBD1 or TRBD2 (5 bases each). V was pared by 3 bases and J by 3 bases, with 10 bases between. The CDR3 extends over 13 amino acids. CDR1 and CDR2 (germline): SGDLS, YYNGEE. The CDR3 loop is CASSAGAVYEQYF. As DNA, the CDR3 is TGTGCCAGCAGCGCCGGGGCCGTCTACGAGCAGTACTTC.

The chain joins TRBV7-2 to TRBJ2-7; D not certain. The germline gives CDR1 SGHTA, CDR2 FQGNSA. The CDR3 covers 13 residues. Deletions cut 1 base from V and 3 bases from J, with 7 bases between. The CDR3 loop is CASSLDLGYEQYF. Written as DNA, the CDR3 is TGTGCCAGCAGCTTAGATCTGGGCTACGAGCAGTACTTC.

J is TRBJ1-1 and V is TRBV6-5; D may be TRBD1 (6 bases). Germline CDR1 reads MNHEY; CDR2 reads SVGAGI. CDR3 length: 14 amino acids. The ends were cut back, 6 bases at V and 6 bases at J, with 17 bases in the middle. The chain's CDR3 is CASRLQNGGPEAFF. For the CDR3, the DNA is TGTGCCAGCAGACTCCAGAACGGGGGCCCTGAAGCTTTCTTT.

This clone was found a few times. This chain uses TRBV29-1 with TRBJ1-1; a possible D gene is TRBD1 (5 bases). From germline, CDR1 is SQVTM and CDR2 ANQGSEA. The ends were cut back, 2 bases at V and 5 bases at J, with 15 bases in the middle. The CDR3 covers 14 residues. CDR3 nucleotides: TGCAGCGTTGAACGTGGTGGGGCAGGGACTGAAGCTTTCTTT. Protein: CSVERGGAGTEAFF.

The V and J genes are TRBV28 and TRBJ2-6; D possibly corresponds to TRBD2 (6 bases). Germline assignment: CDR1 MDHEN and CDR2 SYDVKM. This CDR3 contains 16 residues. V lost 4 bases and J lost 4, with 14 bases in between. The CDR3 nucleotides read TGTGCCAGCAGTTCCCCCCCTAGCGACGGGGCCAACGTCCTGACTTTC. Encoded protein: CASSSPPSDGANVLTF.

The chain has TRBV4-1 and TRBJ2-3; weak D call: TRBD2 (5 bases). Per germline, CDR1 MGHRA and CDR2 YSYEKL. V dropped 6 bases and J dropped 5 bases, with 12 bases sitting between them. The CDR3 is 13 amino acids. The CDR3 protein is CASSRGPGDTQYF. For the CDR3, the DNA is TGCGCCAGCAGTCGCGGGCCGGGAGATACGCAGTATTTT.

This chain links TRBV15 with TRBJ1-2; D call uncertain. The V end lost 5 bases, the J end lost 5 bases, and 15 bases lay between the germline ends. There are 14 residues in the CDR3. Germline assignment: CDR1 LNHNV and CDR2 YYDKDF (reference sequence). CDR3 region: CATSRPESRYGYTF. In nucleotides, the CDR3 is TGTGCCACCAGCCGCCCCGAGAGCAGATATGGCTACACCTTC.

The chain joins TRBV5-4 to TRBJ2-1; perhaps TRBD1 as D (6 bases). Germline assignment: CDR1 SGHNT and CDR2 YYREEE (reference sequence). V shed 4 bases and J shed 6 bases, with 14 bases lying between them. This CDR3 contains 14 residues. The CDR3 loop reads CASSPGHHLNEQFF. CDR3 bases: TGTGCCAGCAGCCCGGGACACCACCTCAATGAGCAGTTCTTC.

On this clone itself: This may come from a read error, since a much larger clone is one base off. Other nucleotide sequences in the sample specify the same CDR3. This chain joins TRBV28 and TRBJ1-5; 9 bases align to TRBD1. Germline assignment: CDR1 MDHEN and CDR2 SYDVKM. This CDR3 has 14 amino acids. With V trimmed by 4 bases and J by 6 bases, 4 bases remained unmatched. This chain's CDR3 is CASSSRQGGQPQHF. CDR3 nucleotides: TGTGCCAGCAGTTCCCGACAGGGGGGTCAGCCCCAGCATTTT.

This clone was seen only once. This sequence joins TRBV7-9 and TRBJ1-1; D call uncertain. V was shortened by 1 base and J by 1 base, with 7 bases between the two germline ends. CDR1 and CDR2 (germline): SEHNR, FQNEAQ (reference sequence). The CDR3 has 14 amino acids. CDR3: CASSLDGKNTEAFF. CDR3 in DNA: TGTGCCAGCAGCTTAGACGGTAAGAACACTGAAGCTTTCTTT.

The rearrangement joins TRBV9 to TRBJ2-2; 7 nucleotides match TRBD2. The CDR3 consists of 15 residues. The J segment lost 3 bases and the V segment lost 4 bases, leaving 6 bases of the junction unmatched. CDR1 is SGDLS and CDR2 is YYNGEE in the germline V gene. This CDR3 reads CASSSLADYTGELFF. CDR3 DNA sequence: TGTGCCAGCAGCAGCCTAGCGGATTACACCGGGGAGCTGTTTTTT.